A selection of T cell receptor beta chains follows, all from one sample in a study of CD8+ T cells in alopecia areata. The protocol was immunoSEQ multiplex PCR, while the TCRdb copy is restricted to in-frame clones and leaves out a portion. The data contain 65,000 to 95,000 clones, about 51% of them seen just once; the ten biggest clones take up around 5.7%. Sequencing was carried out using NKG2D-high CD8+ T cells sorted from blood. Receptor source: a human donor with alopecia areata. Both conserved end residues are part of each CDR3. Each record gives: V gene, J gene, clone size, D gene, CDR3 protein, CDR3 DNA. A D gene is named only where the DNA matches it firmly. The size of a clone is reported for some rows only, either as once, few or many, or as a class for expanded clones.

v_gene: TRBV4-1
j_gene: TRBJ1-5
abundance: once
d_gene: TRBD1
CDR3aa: CASRPGQDNQPQHF
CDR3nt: TGCGCCAGCAGACCGGGACAGGACAATCAGCCCCAGCATTTT

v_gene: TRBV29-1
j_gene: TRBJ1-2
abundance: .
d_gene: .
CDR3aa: CSVEWGNDGYTF
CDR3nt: TGCAGCGTTGAATGGGGGAATGATGGCTACACCTTC

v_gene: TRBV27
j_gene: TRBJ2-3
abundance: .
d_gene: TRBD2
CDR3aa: CASGTSGGRSRDTQYF
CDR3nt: TGTGCCAGTGGGACTAGCGGGGGACGATCAAGAGATACGCAGTATTTT

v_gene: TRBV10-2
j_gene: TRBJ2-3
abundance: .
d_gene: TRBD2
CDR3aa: CASTLAGPRDTQYF
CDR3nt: TGCGCCAGCACCCTAGCGGGGCCCCGAGATACGCAGTATTTT

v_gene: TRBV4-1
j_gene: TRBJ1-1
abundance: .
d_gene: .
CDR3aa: CASSQDFLEAFF
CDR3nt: TGCGCCAGCAGCCAAGACTTTCTAGAGGCTTTCTTT

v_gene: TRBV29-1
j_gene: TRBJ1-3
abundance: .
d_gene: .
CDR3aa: CSVEVSLEPFEDTIYF
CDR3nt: TGCAGCGTTGAAGTGAGCCTAGAACCTTTTGAAGACACCATATATTTT

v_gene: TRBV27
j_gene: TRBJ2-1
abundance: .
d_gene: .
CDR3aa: CASSSDGGNEQFF
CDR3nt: TGTGCCAGCAGTTCGGACGGTGGGAATGAGCAGTTCTTC

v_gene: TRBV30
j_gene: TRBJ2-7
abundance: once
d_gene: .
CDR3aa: CAWRNGLLAYEQYF
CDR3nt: TGTGCCTGGAGAAACGGACTCCTGGCCTACGAGCAGTACTTC

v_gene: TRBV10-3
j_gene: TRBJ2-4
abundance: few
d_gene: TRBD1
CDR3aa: CAISESGTGLMAKNIQYF
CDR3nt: TGTGCCATCAGTGAGTCGGGGACAGGATTAATGGCCAAAAACATTCAGTACTTC

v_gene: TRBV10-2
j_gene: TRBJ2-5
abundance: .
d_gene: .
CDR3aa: CASSSGTSRETQYF
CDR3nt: TGCGCCAGCAGTTCCGGGACCTCCCGGGAGACCCAGTACTTC

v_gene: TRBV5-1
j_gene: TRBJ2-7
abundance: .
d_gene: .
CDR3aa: CASSLGVDGLSYEQYF
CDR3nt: TGCGCCAGCAGCTTGGGAGTCGATGGCCTCTCCTACGAGCAGTACTTC

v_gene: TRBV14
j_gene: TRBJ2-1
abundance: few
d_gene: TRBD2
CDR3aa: CASSPAGEGDEQFF
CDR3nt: TGTGCCAGCAGCCCCGCCGGGGAGGGAGATGAGCAGTTCTTC

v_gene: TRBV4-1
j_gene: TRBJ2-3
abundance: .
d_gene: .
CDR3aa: CASSPEWEATQYF
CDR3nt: TGCGCCAGCAGCCCAGAGTGGGAGGCGACGCAGTATTTT

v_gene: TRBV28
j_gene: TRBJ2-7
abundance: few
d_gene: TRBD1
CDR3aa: CASSLTGTGDEQYF
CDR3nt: TGTGCCAGCAGTTTAACCGGGACAGGGGACGAGCAGTACTTC

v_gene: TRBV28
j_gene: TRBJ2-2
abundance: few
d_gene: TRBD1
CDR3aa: CASTDRGFGELFF
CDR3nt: TGTGCCAGCACGGACAGGGGCTTCGGGGAGCTGTTTTTT

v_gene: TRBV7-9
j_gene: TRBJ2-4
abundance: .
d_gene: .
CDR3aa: CASSAGPPKNIQYF
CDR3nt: TGTGCCAGCAGCGCGGGACCCCCAAAAAACATTCAGTACTTC

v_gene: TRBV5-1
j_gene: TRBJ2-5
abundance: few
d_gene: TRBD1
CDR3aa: CASSPTGGKTETQYF
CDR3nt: TGCGCCAGCAGCCCGACAGGGGGCAAGACAGAGACCCAGTACTTC

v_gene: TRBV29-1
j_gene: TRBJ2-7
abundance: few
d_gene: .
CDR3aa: CSVEQNYEQYF
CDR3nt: TGCAGCGTTGAACAGAACTACGAGCAGTACTTC

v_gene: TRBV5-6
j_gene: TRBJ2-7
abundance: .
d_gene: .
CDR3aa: CASSPESLYEQYF
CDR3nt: TGTGCCAGCAGCCCGGAGTCGCTCTACGAGCAGTACTTC

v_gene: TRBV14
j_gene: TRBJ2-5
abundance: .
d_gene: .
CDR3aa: CASSQDPSETQYF
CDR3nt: TGTGCCAGCAGCCAAGATCCCTCGGAGACCCAGTACTTC

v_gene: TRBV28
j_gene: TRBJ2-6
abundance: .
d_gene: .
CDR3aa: CASGVSGANVLTF
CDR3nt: TGTGCCAGCGGAGTCTCTGGGGCCAACGTCCTGACTTTC

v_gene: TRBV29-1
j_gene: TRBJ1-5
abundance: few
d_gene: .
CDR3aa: CSASEGSNQPQHF
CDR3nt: TGCAGCGCATCGGAGGGGAGCAACCAGCCCCAGCATTTT

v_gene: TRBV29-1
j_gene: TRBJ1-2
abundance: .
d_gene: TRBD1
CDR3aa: CSVAGGYGGYTF
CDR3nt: TGCAGCGTTGCAGGGGGCTACGGTGGCTACACCTTC

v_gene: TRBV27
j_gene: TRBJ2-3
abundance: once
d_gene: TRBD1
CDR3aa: CASSLYRTGDTQYF
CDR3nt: TGTGCCAGCAGTTTATACCGGACAGGTGATACGCAGTATTTT

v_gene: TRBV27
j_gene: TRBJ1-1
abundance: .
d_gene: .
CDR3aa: CASSLSGGEAFF
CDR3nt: TGTGCCAGCAGTTTATCGGGAGGAGAAGCTTTCTTT